This TCR beta chain was found in a study of blood T cell repertoires in COVID-19. Study background: Researchers got acute and convalescent COVID-19 samples from the United States, Italy and Spain. T cells, B-cell-depleted T cells, or PBMCs supplied cDNA or gDNA.

In the original analysis: Nucleated cell counts were estimated from reference gene primer amplification. TCRdb's table, derived via immunoSEQ multiplex PCR, lists solely in-frame clones and lacks some. Clone size and V and J calls were adopted from that table, with D and trimming inferred from the DNA. The data show 150,000 to 200,000 clones, 87% seen once. Sequenced: peripheral blood. This TCR derives from a woman in her sixties who had recovered from COVID-19.

DNA of the CDR3: TGCGCCAGCAAACCCGGGACAGATGAAAAACTGTTTTTT. It specifies CASKPGTDEKLFF. V gene TRBV5-1 combines with J gene TRBJ1-4; the match to TRBD1 covers 7 bases. This CDR3 is built from 13 residues. The germline V gene has CDR1 SGHRS and CDR2 YFSETQ. V lost 6 bases, J lost 6 bases, and 5 bases stayed unmatched. The complete variable domain, with remaining parts taken from reference TRBV5-1 and TRBJ1-4, reads KAGVTQTPRYLIKTRGQQVTLSCSPISGHRSVSWYQQTPGQGLQFLFEYFSETQRNKGNFPGRFSGRQFSNSRSEMNVSTLELGDSALYLCASKPGTDEKLFFGSGTQLSVL.